This passage covers 25 T cell receptor beta chains from one sample sequenced in a study of T cells in Graves' hyperthyroidism and ophthalmopathy. What was amplified from RNA transcripts were TCR beta CDR3 regions. RT-PCR in the first round (using the HTBI primer set) targeted the TCR CDR3. TCRdb independently ran MiXCR on the multiplex PCR reads; one entry per CDR3 protein. This sample yields approximately 210,000 distinct CDR3 sequences, of which under 20% are seen a single time; under 65% belongs to the top ten. The sample consisted of blood. The receptor source for this set is a man in his fifties with Graves' hyperthyroidism.

This clonotype was counted at least ten times. V usage is TRBV11-1 and J usage is TRBJ1-4, with D maybe TRBD1 (5 bases). The CDR3 runs 15 residues. Germline loops: CDR1 SGHAT, CDR2 FQDESV (reference sequence). The V end lost 3 bases, the J end lost 3 bases, and 11 bases lay between the germline ends. For the CDR3, the DNA is TGTGCCAGCAGCTTCATCGGGGACCCTAATGAAAAACTGTTTTTT. It yields the protein CASSFIGDPNEKLFF.

This chain links TRBV6-2 or TRBV6-3 with TRBJ2-7, with 7 nucleotides matching TRBD1. Germline V gene sequence: CDR1 MNHEY, CDR2 SVGEGT. The junction had 11 bases not matched to a gene; V was cut back by 7 bases and J by 2 bases. This CDR3 region has 15 residues. The chain's CDR3 is CASNLNRDRTYEQYF. CDR3 in DNA: TGTGCCAGCAACCTAAACCGGGACAGAACCTACGAGCAGTACTTC.

At least ten counts were recorded for this clonotype. In DNA, the CDR3 is TGTGCCAGCAGCTTAGTGGGCCACTCCTACGAGCAGTACTTC. Translation gives CASSLVGHSYEQYF. The gene calls are TRBV11-2 and TRBJ2-7; no clear D gene. This CDR3 region has 14 residues. The germline gives CDR1 SGHAT, CDR2 FQNNGV. Trimming took 1 base from V and 0 from J, leaving 7 bases between them.

This clonotype was found many times. V and J are TRBV12-3 or TRBV12-4 and TRBJ2-1, with a possible D match to TRBD2 (5 bases). The CDR3 extends over 12 amino acids. Trimming shortened V by 6 bases and J by 5 bases, and 8 bases separated the two germline ends. CDR3 protein: CASSQTNNEQFF. The CDR3 nucleotides are TGTGCCAGCAGCCAGACTAACAATGAGCAGTTCTTC.

The genes are TRBV5-1 and TRBJ1-2; 9 positions match TRBD1. Germline V gene sequence: CDR1 SGHRS, CDR2 YFSETQ. The CDR3 has 12 residues. The J segment lost 8 bases and the V segment lost 6 bases, leaving 5 bases of the junction unmatched. The CDR3 DNA is TGCGCCAGCAAACAGGGGGCTCGGGGCTACACCTTC. The encoded protein is CASKQGARGYTF.

About this clonotype: Its ends do not fully match the called genes, so a read error is possible. This chain links TRBV10-3 with TRBJ2-1; 12 bases are a match to TRBD2. The CDR3 sequence is 19 residues long. CDR1 and CDR2 from the germline V gene are ENHRY and SYGVKD. The CDR3 DNA sequence: TGTGCCAGCAGTTTGCTATGGACTAGCGGGAATTCCTCCTACAATGAGCAGTTCTTC. Protein product: CASSLLWTSGNSSYNEQFF.

This clonotype was recorded at least ten times. This rearrangement joins TRBV11-3 to TRBJ2-1; D unclear. Trimming took off 1 base at V and 1 base at J, with 11 bases between the two ends. The germline gives CDR1 SGHNT, CDR2 YENEEA. The CDR3 sequence is 16 residues long. CDR3 protein: CASSLGFGVSYNEQFF. CDR3 DNA sequence: TGTGCCAGCAGCTTAGGTTTTGGTGTTTCCTACAATGAGCAGTTCTTC.

This clonotype was counted only a few times. The CDR3 is CASSHLGTGGNSGANVLTF. CDR3 DNA sequence: TGCGCCAGCAGCCATCTCGGGACAGGGGGAAACTCTGGGGCCAACGTCCTGACTTTC. The chain links TRBV4-3 to TRBJ2-6; TRBD1 matches at 11 bases. The CDR3 extends over 19 amino acids. Unmatched junction bases numbered 7, after V lost 3 bases and J lost 0 bases. Looked up from germline, CDR1 is LGHNA and CDR2 is YSLEER.

This clonotype was counted a few times. The CDR3 bases are TGTGCCAGCAGCCCAATATTCCCCTTGCAGGGGGAGTTGGAGACCCAGTACTTC. Protein: CASSPIFPLQGELETQYF. The chain combines TRBV14 with TRBJ2-5; 7 bases are a match to TRBD1. The J segment lost 5 bases and the V segment lost 4 bases, leaving 19 bases of the junction unmatched. The CDR3 is 18 amino acids. Germline V gene sequence: CDR1 SGHDN, CDR2 FVKESK.

This clonotype was counted at least ten times. This chain uses TRBV6-1 with TRBJ2-7; no firm D call. Trimming removed 7 bases from V and 1 base from J, with 8 bases in between. The CDR3 runs 12 residues. The V gene's germline CDR1 is MNHNS and CDR2 SASEGT. The CDR3 region has the DNA TGTGCCAGCACAGGAACTTCCTACGAGCAGTACTTC. Amino acids: CASTGTSYEQYF.

CDR3 sequence (DNA): TGCAGTGCTAGAGTAGGGGGCGATGAGCAGTTCTTC. This codes for CSARVGGDEQFF. The rearrangement joins TRBV20-1 to TRBJ2-1; 7 nucleotides align to TRBD1. The CDR3 is 12 residues long. The trim removed 1 base at V and 8 bases at J, leaving 2 bases unmatched. Looked up from germline, CDR1 is DFQATT and CDR2 is SNEGSKA (reference sequence).

This clonotype occurred many times. The rearrangement uses TRBV28 and TRBJ1-4; tentatively, D is TRBD1 (6 bases). This CDR3 is built from 17 residues. Between the trimmed V and J ends, which lost 7 bases and 3 bases, there was a span of 21 bases. CDR1 and CDR2 from the germline V gene are MDHEN and SYDVKM. The CDR3 DNA follows: TGTGCCAGCAACCCCGCCGGGGGGGCGCTTTCTAATGAAAAACTGTTTTTT. It specifies CASNPAGGALSNEKLFF.

In this sample, this clonotype turned up a few times. V and J are TRBV12-3 or TRBV12-4 and TRBJ1-2; D remains unclear. The CDR3 length is 13 residues. Trimming took off 6 bases at V and 4 bases at J, with 12 bases between the two ends. CDR3 amino acids: CASSVRRGYGYTF. The CDR3 nucleotides read TGTGCCAGCAGCGTTCGGCGGGGCTATGGCTACACCTTC.

V and J are TRBV28 and TRBJ1-2; a weak D match, TRBD1 (6 bases). The germline gives CDR1 MDHEN, CDR2 SYDVKM. The CDR3 has 12 amino acids. The V end lost 11 bases, the J end lost 4 bases, and 14 bases lay between the germline ends. The CDR3 coding sequence is TGTGCCGCTGGAGGACAGATCTATGGCTACACCTTC. It is translated as CAAGGQIYGYTF.

The chain couples TRBV27 to TRBJ1-1; perhaps TRBD1 as D (5 bases). The germline gives CDR1 MNHEY, CDR2 SMNVEV (reference sequence). V was pared by 8 bases and J by 5 bases, with 15 bases between. CDR3 size: 13 residues. The CDR3 sequence is CASFPGGGTEAFF. DNA of the CDR3: TGTGCCAGCTTCCCTGGGGGGGGAACTGAAGCTTTCTTT.

This clonotype was seen a few times. The rearrangement joins TRBV6-2 or TRBV6-3 to TRBJ2-4; possibly TRBD1 or TRBD2 for D (5 bases each). This CDR3 comprises 15 residues. Germline CDR1 is MNHEY and CDR2 is SVGEGT. The V end lost 1 base, the J end lost 2 bases, and 9 bases lay between the germline ends. The CDR3 region is CASSYLGTTKNIQYF. The DNA of the CDR3 is TGTGCCAGCAGTTACTTGGGGACCACCAAAAACATTCAGTACTTC.

This clonotype was detected ten times or more. The chain combines TRBV7-9 with TRBJ2-7, with 11 bases aligning to TRBD2. The CDR3 sequence is 16 residues long. Germline lookup yields CDR1 SEHNR and CDR2 FQNEAQ (reference sequence). V was clipped by 1 base and J by 4 bases; unmatched bases: 6. CDR3 DNA sequence: TGTGCCAGCAGCTTAGGGAGACTAGCGGGAATGTACGAGCAGTACTTC. This sequence encodes CASSLGRLAGMYEQYF.

This chain connects TRBV18 to TRBJ1-6; 7 nucleotides agree with TRBD1. The CDR3 runs to 15 residues. J was trimmed by 8 bases and V by 4 bases; bases with no gene match: 8. Germline-derived CDR1 and CDR2 are KGHSH and LQKENI. This chain's CDR3 is CASSQSGQMDSPLHF. The CDR3 region has the DNA TGTGCCAGCTCACAATCGGGACAGATGGATTCACCCCTCCACTTT.

This clonotype was counted at least ten times. The V and J genes are TRBV7-8 and TRBJ2-1, with D hard to call. The CDR3 is 15 amino acids. V gave up 1 base and J gave up 8 bases, with 15 bases separating them. Germline lookup yields CDR1 SGHVS and CDR2 FQNEAQ. The CDR3 coding sequence is TGTGCCAGCAGCTTAGTCTGGGGAAGAATGGATGAGCAGTTCTTC. Its protein is CASSLVWGRMDEQFF.

This clonotype was observed at least ten times. This chain joins TRBV30 and TRBJ2-3, with D possibly being TRBD2 (6 bases). V was pared by 1 base and J by 8 bases, with 10 bases between. Looked up from germline, CDR1 is GTSNPN and CDR2 is SVGIG (reference sequence). The CDR3 has 12 residues. Here the CDR3 DNA reads TGTGCCTGGAGTGATTACGGGAGTACGCAGTATTTT. The encoded protein is CAWSDYGSTQYF.

The chain uses TRBV20-1 and TRBJ2-7; TRBD1 aligns across 11 bases. The trim removed 1 base at V and 7 bases at J, leaving 6 bases unmatched. In germline, CDR1 is DFQATT, CDR2 SNEGSKA (reference sequence). The CDR3 spans 14 residues. DNA for the CDR3: TGCAGTGCTAGAGGAGGACAGGGGGCGGGTGAGCAGTACTTC. This sequence encodes CSARGGQGAGEQYF.

This chain uses TRBV6-2 or TRBV6-3 with TRBJ2-7; D is unresolved. CDR1 is MNHEY, CDR2 SVGEGT, per germline. The CDR3 is made up of 11 amino acids. V was pared by 6 bases and J by 6 bases, with 9 bases between. The chain's CDR3 is CASSDIGEQYF. The CDR3 nucleotides read TGTGCCAGCAGCGACATAGGCGAGCAGTACTTC.

This clonotype came up many times. This sequence joins TRBV7-9 and TRBJ2-1; a possible D gene is TRBD2 (6 bases). The CDR3 extends over 14 amino acids. Deletions cut 4 bases from V and 6 bases from J, with 13 bases between. The germline CDR1 and CDR2 sequences are SEHNR and FQNEAQ (reference sequence). This chain's CDR3 is CASSSGAGFNEQFF. The CDR3 DNA follows: TGTGCCAGCAGCTCGGGCGCGGGGTTCAATGAGCAGTTCTTC. Full variable domain (rest looked up from reference TRBV7-9 and TRBJ2-1): DTGVSQNPRHKITKRGQNVTFRCDPISEHNRLYWYRQTLGQGPEFLTYFQNEAQLEKSRLLSDRFSAERPKGSFSTLEIQRTEQGDSAMYLCASSSGAGFNEQFFGPGTRLTVL.

A few counts support this clonotype. The chain links TRBV27 to TRBJ1-5; a possible D gene is TRBD1 (5 bases). V dropped 6 bases and J dropped 7 bases, with 16 bases sitting between them. Germline lookup yields CDR1 MNHEY and CDR2 SMNVEV (reference sequence). The CDR3 contains 14 residues. CDR3 in DNA: TGTGCCAGCAGGTTTTTAGGGTGGGGGCAGCCCCAGCATTTT. It translates to CASRFLGWGQPQHF.

This clonotype has a count of ten or more. This chain joins TRBV7-2 and TRBJ2-4; D is possibly TRBD2 (5 bases). The CDR3 is 17 residues long. From germline, CDR1 is SGHTA and CDR2 FQGNSA. V lost 4 bases, J lost 2 bases, and 18 bases lay in between. As DNA, the CDR3 is TGTGCCAGCAGCTCCCTGGGAGCAGGCGTCTCCAAAAACATTCAGTACTTC. It is translated as CASSSLGAGVSKNIQYF.